This T cell receptor beta chain was sequenced for a study of blood T cell repertoires in COVID-19. Some clones are missing from TCRdb's copy, which holds only in-frame ones; the method was immunoSEQ multiplex PCR. The sample yields approximately 77,000 clones, about 82% seen once. The CDR3 spans 14 residues. Germline V lookup: CDR1 SEHNR, CDR2 FQNEAQ (reference sequence). V trimming: 5 bases; J trimming: 11 bases; junction bases outside the gene matches: 8. The sample consisted of peripheral blood. The rearrangement joins TRBV7-9 to TRBJ1-6, with 8 nucleotides matching TRBD1. The TCR was taken from a man aged 50 or older with COVID-19, enrolled during active disease. CDR3 protein: CASSTRQGSAPLHF. DNA for the CDR3: TGTGCCAGCAGCACCCGACAGGGGTCGGCACCCCTCCACTTT.